The 5 T cell receptor beta chains reported below all come from one sample, sequenced in a study of shared clonotypes between healthy human individuals. This table comes from immunoSEQ multiplex PCR, and its TCRdb copy is limited to in-frame clones, with some not included. The sample consists of some 630,000 clones, about 96% of them appearing once. CD45RO-negative, CCR7-positively selected cells formed the naive CD8 fraction, excluding terminally differentiated effector memory CD45RA+ cells. Material: naive CD8+ T cells sorted from blood. Source of these receptors: a woman younger than 45 in good health.

The chain joins TRBV11-2 to TRBJ2-7, with D unresolved. Trimming pared 1 base from V and 3 bases from J, leaving 13 bases between. Germline lookup yields CDR1 SGHAT and CDR2 FQNNGV. CDR3 length: 15 amino acids. CDR3: CASSLGVGTGYEQYF. DNA for the CDR3: TGTGCCAGCAGCTTAGGCGTCGGCACCGGCTACGAGCAGTACTTC.

The rearrangement joins TRBV13 to TRBJ1-3; D is ambiguous. V lost 2 bases, J lost 2 bases, and 10 bases lay in between. The CDR3 extends over 15 amino acids. Germline assignment: CDR1 PRHDT and CDR2 FYEKMQ (reference sequence). The CDR3 DNA is TGTGCCAGCAGCTTAATTGGGGAAACTGGAAACACCATATATTTT. Its translation is CASSLIGETGNTIYF.

The J gene is TRBJ2-7, the V gene TRBV5-1, with D possibly being TRBD1 (5 bases). Germline loops: CDR1 SGHRS, CDR2 YFSETQ. CDR3 length: 14 residues. The V gene lost 1 base and the J gene lost 0 bases, with 8 bases spanning the gap. The CDR3 DNA follows: TGCGCCAGCAGCTTGCAGGGTACCTCCTACGAGCAGTACTTC. This gives the protein CASSLQGTSYEQYF.

J is TRBJ1-1 and V is TRBV13; D is undetermined. V lost 2 bases and J lost 1, with 8 bases in between. CDR1 and CDR2 (germline): PRHDT, FYEKMQ (reference sequence). The CDR3 totals 14 residues. In nucleotides, the CDR3 is TGTGCCAGCAGCTTAAGGGCGACGAACACTGAAGCTTTCTTT. It yields the protein CASSLRATNTEAFF.

This chain uses TRBV14 with TRBJ2-1; 10 positions agree with TRBD2. Unmatched junction bases numbered 4, after V lost 2 bases and J lost 6 bases. The CDR3 extends over 15 amino acids. Germline values: CDR1 SGHDN, CDR2 FVKESK. This CDR3 is CASSQLAGVVNEQFF. Here the CDR3 DNA reads TGTGCCAGCAGCCAACTAGCGGGAGTGGTCAATGAGCAGTTCTTC.